The clone carrying this T cell receptor beta chain has only a few counts. What it recognizes is unknown. In TCRdb, the 5' RACE reads were re-called with MiXCR into one record per CDR3 protein. The data show some 490,000 distinct CDR3 sequences, 15% to 20% seen once. The sample comes from a study of T-cell memory formation after mild COVID-19. Overall study results and limits: Contracting CD8+ clones were enriched in EMRA, CD4+ mainly in CM and EM.

V dropped 5 bases and J dropped 4 bases, with 24 bases sitting between them. CDR1 SGHTA and CDR2 FQGNSA come from the germline V gene. CDR3 size: 17 residues. This receptor was taken from an adult woman who had mild COVID-19 (a few samples of this study predate the infection). Cell type and time point are not known. J is TRBJ2-7 and V is TRBV7-2; no definite D call. The sequencing input was PBMCs or a T cell subset sorted from them (not recorded which). The CDR3 nucleotides are TGTGCCAGCAGCCCCCGACTGGCGGCCTTAGGCCTTTACGAGCAGTACTTC. As protein: CASSPRLAALGLYEQYF.